Following are 9 T cell receptor beta chains from one sample sequenced in a study of cytomegalovirus exposure and HLA in healthy donors (dated by TCRdb to about 2017). The library was produced with the immunoSEQ multiplex PCR assay. The multiplex PCR relied on a mix of 60 forward primers for TCR Vbeta segments and 13 reverse primers for TCR Jbeta segments. Here the immuneACCESS table is served through TCRdb, limited to in-frame sequences with V and J called. Missing clones are a known gap in these copies; in checked studies unresolved V genes cover under half, and the rest lacks a known reason. The sample's records list tens of thousands of clones. The ten biggest clones cover 12% of the sample. The specimen sequenced was PBMCs. The source of these receptors is a woman aged 25 to 39 in good health and CMV-seropositive.

The J gene is TRBJ1-1, the V gene TRBV10-1, with D possibly matching TRBD1 (6 bases). Per the germline V gene, CDR1 is WNHNN and CDR2 is SYGVQD (reference sequence). Trimming left V 3 bases short and J 4 bases short, with 12 bases between. CDR3 size: 14 residues. The CDR3 DNA reads TGCGCCAGCAGTGAAGCAGGGGAGGGCACTGAAGCTTTCTTT. It translates to CASSEAGEGTEAFF.

This sequence joins TRBV27 and TRBJ1-2, with 9 bases identical to TRBD1. This CDR3 comprises 18 residues. CDR1 is MNHEY and CDR2 is SMNVEV in the germline V gene (reference sequence). V trimming: 6 bases; J trimming: 0 bases; junction bases outside the gene matches: 14. CDR3 coding DNA: TGTGCCAGCAGACGCACCTGGGGACAGGGCTTTACTAACTATGGCTACACCTTC. Translating gives CASRRTWGQGFTNYGYTF.

The chain has TRBV6-1 and TRBJ1-1; 10 positions match TRBD1. The CDR3 covers 19 residues. The junction had 14 bases not matched to a gene; V was cut back by 0 bases and J by 4 bases. CDR1 is MNHNS and CDR2 is SASEGT in the germline V gene. This chain's CDR3 is CASSEAAGTGARMGTEAFF. The CDR3 DNA sequence: TGTGCCAGCAGTGAAGCCGCCGGGACAGGGGCTCGAATGGGCACTGAAGCTTTCTTT.

The CDR3 region has the DNA TGTGCCAGCAGCGCGGGGAACGATCAGCCCCAGCATTTT. This codes for CASSAGNDQPQHF. This chain connects TRBV2 to TRBJ1-5; D gene uncertain. Germline lookup yields CDR1 SNHLY and CDR2 FYNNEI. The CDR3 loop spans 13 amino acids. V dropped 6 bases and J dropped 5 bases, with 11 bases sitting between them.

This sequence joins TRBV18 and TRBJ1-2; 7 bases line up with TRBD1. Trimming at V came to 3 bases and at J to 8 bases, leaving 3 bases not matched to a gene. The germline gives CDR1 KGHSH, CDR2 LQKENI. This CDR3 is 12 amino acids long. The CDR3 region has the DNA TGTGCCAGCTCACCTTACAGGGGCGGCTACACCTTC. It translates to CASSPYRGGYTF. The variable domain in full, completed from reference TRBV18 and TRBJ1-2, reads NAGVMQNPRHLVRRRGQEARLRCSPMKGHSHVYWYRQLPEEGLKFMVYLQKENIIDESGMPKERFSAEFPKEGPSILRIQQVVRGDSAAYFCASSPYRGGYTFGSGTRLTVV.

The J gene is TRBJ2-6, the V gene TRBV19; TRBD2 matches at 12 bases. CDR1 is LNHDA and CDR2 is SQIVND in the germline V gene (reference sequence). V lost 6 bases to trimming and J lost 0 bases; unmatched junction nucleotides: 6. The length of the CDR3 is 18 residues. The CDR3 here is CASRIGLAGISGANVLTF. DNA of the CDR3: TGTGCCAGTAGAATCGGACTAGCGGGGATCTCTGGGGCCAACGTCCTGACTTTC. Supplemented by reference TRBV19 and TRBJ2-6, the full variable domain reads DGGITQSPKYLFRKEGQNVTLSCEQNLNHDAMYWYRQDPGQGLRLIYYSQIVNDFQKGDIAEGYSVSREKKESFPLTVTSAQKNPTAFYLCASRIGLAGISGANVLTFGAGSRLTVL.

The gene calls are TRBV5-1 and TRBJ1-1; D might be TRBD1 (6 bases). V dropped 7 bases and J dropped 0 bases, with 10 bases sitting between them. The CDR3 extends over 13 amino acids. Germline lookup yields CDR1 SGHRS and CDR2 YFSETQ. Written as DNA, the CDR3 is TGCGCCAGCTCAAAGGGGGTGAACACTGAAGCTTTCTTT. Translation gives CASSKGVNTEAFF.

A word on this clone: Other DNA sequences in this specimen translate into the identical CDR3. V is TRBV19 and J is TRBJ2-1, with 8 bases that match TRBD1. CDR3 size: 10 residues. Germline V gene lookup returns CDR1 LNHDA and CDR2 SQIVND (reference sequence). CDR3 bases: TGTGCAAGTGGTGACAGGGGACAGTTCTTC. It codes for CASGDRGQFF.

The genes are TRBV10-1 and TRBJ2-1; 9 bases align to TRBD2. Trimming at V came to 0 bases and at J to 5 bases, leaving 8 bases not matched to a gene. This CDR3 spans 17 amino acids. Germline V gene data show CDR1 as WNHNN and CDR2 as SYGVQD (reference sequence). The CDR3 protein is CASSESFSGRSDNEQFF. The CDR3 DNA sequence: TGCGCCAGCAGTGAGTCGTTTAGCGGGAGATCAGACAATGAGCAGTTCTTC.